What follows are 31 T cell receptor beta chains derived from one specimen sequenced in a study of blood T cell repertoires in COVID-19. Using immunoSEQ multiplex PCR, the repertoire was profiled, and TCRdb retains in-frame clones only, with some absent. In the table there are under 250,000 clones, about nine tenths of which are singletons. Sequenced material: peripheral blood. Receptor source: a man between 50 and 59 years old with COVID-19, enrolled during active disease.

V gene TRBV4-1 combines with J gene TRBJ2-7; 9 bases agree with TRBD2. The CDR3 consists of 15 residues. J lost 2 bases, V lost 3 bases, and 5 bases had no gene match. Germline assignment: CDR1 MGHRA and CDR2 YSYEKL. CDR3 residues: CASSHIAGEAYEQYF. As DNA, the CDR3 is TGCGCCAGCAGCCACATAGCGGGAGAAGCCTACGAGCAGTACTTC.

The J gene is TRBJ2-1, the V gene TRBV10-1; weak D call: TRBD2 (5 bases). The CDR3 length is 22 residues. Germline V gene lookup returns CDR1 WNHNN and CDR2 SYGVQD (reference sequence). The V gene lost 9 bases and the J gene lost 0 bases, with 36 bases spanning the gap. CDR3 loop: CASLSGPPMAEDLLSSYNEQFF. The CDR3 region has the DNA TGCGCCAGTCTGTCGGGCCCACCTATGGCTGAGGACTTACTTAGCTCCTACAATGAGCAGTTCTTC.

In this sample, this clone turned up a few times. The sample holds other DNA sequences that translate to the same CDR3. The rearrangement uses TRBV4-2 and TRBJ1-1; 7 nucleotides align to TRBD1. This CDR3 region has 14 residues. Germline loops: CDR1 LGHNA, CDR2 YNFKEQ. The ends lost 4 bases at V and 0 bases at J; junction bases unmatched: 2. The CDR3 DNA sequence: TGTGCCAGCAGCCGGGACAGACTGAACACTGAAGCTTTCTTT. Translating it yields CASSRDRLNTEAFF.

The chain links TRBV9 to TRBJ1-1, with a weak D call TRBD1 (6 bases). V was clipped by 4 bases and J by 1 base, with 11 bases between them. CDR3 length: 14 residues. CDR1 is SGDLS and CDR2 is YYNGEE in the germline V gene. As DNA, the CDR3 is TGTGCCAGCAGCTTTGGACAGACGAACACTGAAGCTTTCTTT. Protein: CASSFGQTNTEAFF.

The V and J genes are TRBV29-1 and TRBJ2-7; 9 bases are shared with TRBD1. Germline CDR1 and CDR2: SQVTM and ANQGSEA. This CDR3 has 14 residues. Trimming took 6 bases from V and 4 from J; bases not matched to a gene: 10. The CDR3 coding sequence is TGCAGCGTGAGCGAGACAGGGGGTTCGTACGAGCAGTACTTC. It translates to CSVSETGGSYEQYF.

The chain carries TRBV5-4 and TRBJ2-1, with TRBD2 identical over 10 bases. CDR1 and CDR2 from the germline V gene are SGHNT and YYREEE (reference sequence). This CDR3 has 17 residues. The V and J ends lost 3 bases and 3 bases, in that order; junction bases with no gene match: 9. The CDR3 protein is CASSSQLAGNLYNEQFF. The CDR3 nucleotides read TGTGCCAGCAGCTCGCAACTAGCGGGGAATCTCTACAATGAGCAGTTCTTC. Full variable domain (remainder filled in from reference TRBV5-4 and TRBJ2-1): ETGVTQSPTHLIKTRGQQVTLRCSSQSGHNTVSWYQQALGQGPQFIFQYYREEENGRGNFPPRFSGLQFPNYSSELNVNALELDDSALYLCASSSQLAGNLYNEQFFGPGTRLTVL.

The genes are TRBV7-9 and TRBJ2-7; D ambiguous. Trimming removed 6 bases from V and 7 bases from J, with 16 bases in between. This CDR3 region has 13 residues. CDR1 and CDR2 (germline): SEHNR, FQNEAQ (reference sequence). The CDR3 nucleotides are TGTGCCAGCAGGGGCGAAACAACGACGGAGCAGTACTTC. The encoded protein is CASRGETTTEQYF.

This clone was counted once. For the CDR3, the DNA is TGCGCCAGCAGCTTGGCCGGGGGGGCTTATGGAAACACCATATATTTT. Protein sequence: CASSLAGGAYGNTIYF. The rearrangement uses TRBV5-1 and TRBJ1-3; a possible D gene is TRBD1 (6 bases). Trimming pared 0 bases from V and 3 bases from J, leaving 13 bases between. The CDR3 length is 16 residues. Per germline, CDR1 SGHRS and CDR2 YFSETQ.

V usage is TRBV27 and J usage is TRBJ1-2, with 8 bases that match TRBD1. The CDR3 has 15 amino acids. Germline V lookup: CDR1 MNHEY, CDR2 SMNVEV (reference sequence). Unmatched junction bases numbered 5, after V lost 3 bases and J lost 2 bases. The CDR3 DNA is TGTGCCAGCAGTTTTCAGGGGGCTGGGAACTATGGCTACACCTTC. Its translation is CASSFQGAGNYGYTF.

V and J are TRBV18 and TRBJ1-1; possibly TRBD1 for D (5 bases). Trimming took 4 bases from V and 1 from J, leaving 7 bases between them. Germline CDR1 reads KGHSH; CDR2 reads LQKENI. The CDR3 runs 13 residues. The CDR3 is CASSRDRNTEAFF. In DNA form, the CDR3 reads TGTGCCAGCTCACGCGACAGGAACACTGAAGCTTTCTTT.

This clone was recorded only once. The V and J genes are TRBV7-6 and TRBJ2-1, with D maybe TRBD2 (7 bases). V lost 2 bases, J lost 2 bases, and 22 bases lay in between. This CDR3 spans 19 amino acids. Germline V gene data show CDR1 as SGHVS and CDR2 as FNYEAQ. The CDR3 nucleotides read TGTGCCAGCAGCTTACGGCCTTCCGCGGGGGCTCTACCCTACAATGAGCAGTTCTTC. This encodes CASSLRPSAGALPYNEQFF.

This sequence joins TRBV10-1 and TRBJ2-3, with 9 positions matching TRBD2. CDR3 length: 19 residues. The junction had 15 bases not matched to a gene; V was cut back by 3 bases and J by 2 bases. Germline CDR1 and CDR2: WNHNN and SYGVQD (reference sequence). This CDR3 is CASSDTGAGGPPYTDTQYF. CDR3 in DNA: TGCGCCAGCAGTGATACGGGGGCGGGAGGGCCCCCCTACACAGATACGCAGTATTTT.

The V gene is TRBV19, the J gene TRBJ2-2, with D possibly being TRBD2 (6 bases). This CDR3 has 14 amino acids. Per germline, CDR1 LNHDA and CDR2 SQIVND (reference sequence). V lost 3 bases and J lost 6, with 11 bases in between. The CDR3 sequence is CASSIQEGAGELFF. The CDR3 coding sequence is TGTGCCAGTAGTATCCAGGAGGGAGCCGGGGAGCTGTTTTTT.

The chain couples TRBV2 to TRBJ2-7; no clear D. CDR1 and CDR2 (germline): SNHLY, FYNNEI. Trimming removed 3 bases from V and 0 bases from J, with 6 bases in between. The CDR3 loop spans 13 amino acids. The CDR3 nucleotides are TGTGCCAGCAGTGACAGAAGCTCCTACGAGCAGTACTTC. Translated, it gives CASSDRSSYEQYF.

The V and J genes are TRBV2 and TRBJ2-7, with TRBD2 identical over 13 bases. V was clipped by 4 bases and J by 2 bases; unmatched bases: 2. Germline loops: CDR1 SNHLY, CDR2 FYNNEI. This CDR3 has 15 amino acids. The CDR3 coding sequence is TGTGCCAGCAGTGTTACTAGCGGGGGGGCCTACGAGCAGTACTTC. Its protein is CASSVTSGGAYEQYF.

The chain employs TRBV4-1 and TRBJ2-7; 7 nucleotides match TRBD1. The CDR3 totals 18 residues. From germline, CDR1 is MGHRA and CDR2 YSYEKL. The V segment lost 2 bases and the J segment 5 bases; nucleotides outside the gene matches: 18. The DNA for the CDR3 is TGCGCCAGCAGCCAACCCGTCGACCGGGACAGTGGATCGAACGAGCAGTACTTC. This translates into CASSQPVDRDSGSNEQYF.

The CDR3 sequence: CASSLMTGGRPLSGNTIYF. The CDR3 DNA is TGTGCCAGCAGCTTGATGACAGGGGGTCGCCCTCTCTCTGGAAACACCATATATTTT. This rearrangement joins TRBV5-6 to TRBJ1-3, with 9 bases matching TRBD1. Germline V CDR1 and CDR2: SGHDT, YYEEEE. V lost 1 base to trimming and J lost 0 bases; unmatched junction nucleotides: 11. The CDR3 consists of 19 residues. Full variable domain (remainder filled in from reference TRBV5-6 and TRBJ1-3): DAGVTQSPTHLIKTRGQQVTLRCSPKSGHDTVSWYQQALGQGPQFIFQYYEEEERQRGNFPDRFSGHQFPNYSSELNVNALLLGDSALYLCASSLMTGGRPLSGNTIYFGEGSWLTVV.

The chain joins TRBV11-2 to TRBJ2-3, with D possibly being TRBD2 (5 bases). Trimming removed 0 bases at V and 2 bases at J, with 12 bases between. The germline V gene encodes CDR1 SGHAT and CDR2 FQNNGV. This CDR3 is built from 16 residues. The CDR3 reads CASSLEFSANTDTQYF. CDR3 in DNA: TGTGCCAGCAGCTTAGAATTTAGCGCAAACACAGATACGCAGTATTTT.

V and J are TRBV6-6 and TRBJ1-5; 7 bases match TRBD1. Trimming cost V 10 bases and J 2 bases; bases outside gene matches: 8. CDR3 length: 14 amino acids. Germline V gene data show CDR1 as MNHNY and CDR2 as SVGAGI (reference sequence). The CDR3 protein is CATGDRAGNQPQHF. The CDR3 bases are TGTGCCACCGGTGACAGGGCTGGCAATCAGCCCCAGCATTTT.

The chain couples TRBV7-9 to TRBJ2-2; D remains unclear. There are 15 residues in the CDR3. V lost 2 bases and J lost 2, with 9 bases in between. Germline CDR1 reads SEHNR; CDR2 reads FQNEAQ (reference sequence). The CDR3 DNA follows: TGTGCCAGCAGCTTATCACAAATAAACACCGGGGAGCTGTTTTTT. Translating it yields CASSLSQINTGELFF.

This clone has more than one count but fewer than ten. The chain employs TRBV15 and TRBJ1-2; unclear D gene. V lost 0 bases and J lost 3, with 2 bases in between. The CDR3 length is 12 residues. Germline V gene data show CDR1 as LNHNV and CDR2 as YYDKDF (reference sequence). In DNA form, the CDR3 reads TGTGCCACCAGCAGAGACGACTATGGCTACACCTTC. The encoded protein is CATSRDDYGYTF. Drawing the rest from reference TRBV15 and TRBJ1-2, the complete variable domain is DAMVIQNPRYQVTQFGKPVTLSCSQTLNHNVMYWYQQKSSQAPKLLFHYYDKDFNNEADTPDNFQSRRPNTSFCFLDIRSPGLGDTAMYLCATSRDDYGYTFGSGTRLTVV.

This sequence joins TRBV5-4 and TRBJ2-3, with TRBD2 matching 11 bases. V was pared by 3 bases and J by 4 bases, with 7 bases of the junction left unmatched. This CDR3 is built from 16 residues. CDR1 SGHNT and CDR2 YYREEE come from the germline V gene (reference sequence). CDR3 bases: TGTGCCAGCAGCTCCTTTAGCGGGGGGGCTTCAGATACGCAGTATTTT. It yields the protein CASSSFSGGASDTQYF.

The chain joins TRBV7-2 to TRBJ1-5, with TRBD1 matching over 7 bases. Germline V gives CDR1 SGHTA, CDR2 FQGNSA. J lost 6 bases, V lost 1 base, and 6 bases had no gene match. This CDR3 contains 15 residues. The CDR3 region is CASSLEDRSGQPQHF. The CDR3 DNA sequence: TGTGCCAGCAGCTTAGAGGACAGGTCCGGTCAGCCCCAGCATTTT.

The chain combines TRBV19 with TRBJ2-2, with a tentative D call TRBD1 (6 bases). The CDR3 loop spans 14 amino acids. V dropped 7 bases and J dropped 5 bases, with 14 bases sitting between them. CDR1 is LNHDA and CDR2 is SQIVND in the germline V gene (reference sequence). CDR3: CASNRAGITGELFF. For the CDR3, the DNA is TGTGCCAGTAACAGGGCAGGGATTACCGGGGAGCTGTTTTTT.

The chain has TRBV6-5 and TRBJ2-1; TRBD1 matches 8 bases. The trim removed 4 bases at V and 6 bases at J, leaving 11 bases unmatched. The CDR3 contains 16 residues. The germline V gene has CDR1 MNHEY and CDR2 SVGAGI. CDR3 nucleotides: TGTGCCAGCAGTTCCCCCCGCAGGGGGCATTTCAATGAGCAGTTCTTC. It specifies CASSSPRRGHFNEQFF.

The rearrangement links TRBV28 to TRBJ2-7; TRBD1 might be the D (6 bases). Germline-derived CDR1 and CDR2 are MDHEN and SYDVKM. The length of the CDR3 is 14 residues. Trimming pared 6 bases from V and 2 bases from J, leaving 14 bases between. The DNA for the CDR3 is TGTGCCAGCAGACTACCGGACAGAGCCTACGAGCAGTACTTC. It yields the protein CASRLPDRAYEQYF.

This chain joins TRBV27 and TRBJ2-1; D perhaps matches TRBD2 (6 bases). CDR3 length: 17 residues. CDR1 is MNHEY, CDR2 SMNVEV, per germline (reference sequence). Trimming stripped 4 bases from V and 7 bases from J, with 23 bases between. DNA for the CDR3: TGTGCCAGCAGTTCCCCCGCCCCGGGACTCCTGGGAAATGAGCAGTTCTTC. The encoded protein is CASSSPAPGLLGNEQFF.

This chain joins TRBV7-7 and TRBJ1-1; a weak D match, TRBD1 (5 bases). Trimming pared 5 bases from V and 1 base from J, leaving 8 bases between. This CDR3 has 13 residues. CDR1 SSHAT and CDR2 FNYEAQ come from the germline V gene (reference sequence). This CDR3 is CASSPGQNTEAFF. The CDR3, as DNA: TGTGCCAGCAGCCCAGGACAGAACACTGAAGCTTTCTTT.

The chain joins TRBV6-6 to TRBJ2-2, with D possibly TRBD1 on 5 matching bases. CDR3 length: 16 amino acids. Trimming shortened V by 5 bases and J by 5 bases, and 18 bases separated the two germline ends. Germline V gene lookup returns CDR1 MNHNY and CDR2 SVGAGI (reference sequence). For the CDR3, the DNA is TGTGCCAGCAGTCGAGGCGACAGTCCCCAAACCGGGGAGCTGTTTTTT. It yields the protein CASSRGDSPQTGELFF.

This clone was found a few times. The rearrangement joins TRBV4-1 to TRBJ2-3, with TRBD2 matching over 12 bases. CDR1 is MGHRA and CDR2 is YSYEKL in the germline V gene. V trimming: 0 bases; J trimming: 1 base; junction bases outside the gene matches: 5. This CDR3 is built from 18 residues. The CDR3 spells CASSQDGSSGRGTDTQYF. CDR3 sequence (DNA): TGCGCCAGCAGCCAAGATGGGTCTAGCGGGAGGGGCACAGATACGCAGTATTTT.

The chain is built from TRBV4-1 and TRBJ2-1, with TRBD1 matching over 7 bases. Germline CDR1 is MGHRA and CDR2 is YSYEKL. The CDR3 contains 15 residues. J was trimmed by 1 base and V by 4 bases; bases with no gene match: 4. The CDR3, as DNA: TGCGCCAGCAGCCTTCAGGGGGATTCCTACAATGAGCAGTTCTTC. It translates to CASSLQGDSYNEQFF.